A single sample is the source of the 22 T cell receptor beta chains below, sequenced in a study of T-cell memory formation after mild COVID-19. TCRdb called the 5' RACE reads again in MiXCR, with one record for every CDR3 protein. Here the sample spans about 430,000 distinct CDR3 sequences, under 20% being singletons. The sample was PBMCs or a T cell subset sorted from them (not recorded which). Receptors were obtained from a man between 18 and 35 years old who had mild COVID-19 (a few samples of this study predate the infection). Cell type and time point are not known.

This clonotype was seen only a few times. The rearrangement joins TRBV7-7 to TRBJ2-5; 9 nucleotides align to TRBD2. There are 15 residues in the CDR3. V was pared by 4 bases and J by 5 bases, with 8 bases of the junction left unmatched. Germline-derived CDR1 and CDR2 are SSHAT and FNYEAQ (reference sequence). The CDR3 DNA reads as TGTGCCAGCAGCTCCCTAGCGGGGCCGGGGGAGACCCAGTACTTC. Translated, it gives CASSSLAGPGETQYF. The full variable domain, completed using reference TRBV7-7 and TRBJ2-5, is GAGVSQSPRYKVTKRGQDVTLRCDPISSHATLYWYQQALGQGPEFLTYFNYEAQPDKSGLPSDRFSAERPEGSISTLTIQRTEQRDSAMYRCASSSLAGPGETQYFGPGTRLLVL.

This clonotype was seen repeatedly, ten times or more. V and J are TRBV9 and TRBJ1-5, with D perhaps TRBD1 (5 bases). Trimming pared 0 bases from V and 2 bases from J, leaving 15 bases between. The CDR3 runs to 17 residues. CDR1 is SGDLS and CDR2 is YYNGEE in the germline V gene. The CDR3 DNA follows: TGTGCCAGCAGCGTAGAAGGGGAGTGGACGGGCAATCAGCCCCAGCATTTT. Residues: CASSVEGEWTGNQPQHF.

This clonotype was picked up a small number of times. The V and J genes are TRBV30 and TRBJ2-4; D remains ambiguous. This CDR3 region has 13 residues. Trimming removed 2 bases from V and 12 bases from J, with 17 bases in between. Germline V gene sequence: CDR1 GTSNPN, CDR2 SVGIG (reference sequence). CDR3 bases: TGTGCCTGGAGTACTCACCACCCCGGGCCTCAGTACTTC. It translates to CAWSTHHPGPQYF. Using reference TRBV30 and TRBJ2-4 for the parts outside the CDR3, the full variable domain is SQTIHQWPATLVQPVGSPLSLECTVEGTSNPNLYWYRQAAGRGLQLLFYSVGIGQISSEVPQNLSASRPQDRQFILSSKKLLLSDSGFYLCAWSTHHPGPQYFGAGTRLSVL.

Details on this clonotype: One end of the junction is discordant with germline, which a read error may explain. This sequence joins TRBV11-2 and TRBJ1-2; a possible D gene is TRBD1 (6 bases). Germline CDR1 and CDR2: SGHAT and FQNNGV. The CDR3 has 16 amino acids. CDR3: CASSLTARGTKYGYTF. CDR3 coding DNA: TGTGCCAGCAGCTTGACGGCGAGGGGGACTAAATATGGCTACACCTTC.

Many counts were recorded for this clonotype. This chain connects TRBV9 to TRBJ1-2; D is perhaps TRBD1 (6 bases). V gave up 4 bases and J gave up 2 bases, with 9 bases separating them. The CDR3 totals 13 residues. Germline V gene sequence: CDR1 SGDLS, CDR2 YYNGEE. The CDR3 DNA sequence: TGTGCCAGCAGCCCGGACAGCAACTATGGCTACACCTTC. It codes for CASSPDSNYGYTF.

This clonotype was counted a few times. The CDR3 DNA reads TGTGCCAGCAGCTTAATAGGGTCTGCGCAAGAGACCCAGTACTTC. Its translation is CASSLIGSAQETQYF. The chain joins TRBV7-9 to TRBJ2-5, with no clear D. Germline CDR1 SEHNR, CDR2 FQNEAQ (reference sequence). Trimming took 2 bases from V and 2 from J, leaving 12 bases between them. The CDR3 runs to 15 residues.

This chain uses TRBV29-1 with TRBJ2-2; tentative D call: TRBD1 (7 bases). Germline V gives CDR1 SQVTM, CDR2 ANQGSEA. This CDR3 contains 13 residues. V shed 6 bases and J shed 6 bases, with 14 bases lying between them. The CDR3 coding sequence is TGCAGCGTCGCGACAGGGAGGTCCGGGGAGCTGTTTTTT. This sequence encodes CSVATGRSGELFF.

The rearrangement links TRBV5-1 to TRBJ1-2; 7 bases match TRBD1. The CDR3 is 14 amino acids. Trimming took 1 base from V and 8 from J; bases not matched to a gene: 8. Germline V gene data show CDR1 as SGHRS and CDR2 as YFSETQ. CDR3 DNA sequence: TGCGCCAGCAGCTTGTTAGGGGGCCCTCCCGGCTACACCTTC. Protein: CASSLLGGPPGYTF.

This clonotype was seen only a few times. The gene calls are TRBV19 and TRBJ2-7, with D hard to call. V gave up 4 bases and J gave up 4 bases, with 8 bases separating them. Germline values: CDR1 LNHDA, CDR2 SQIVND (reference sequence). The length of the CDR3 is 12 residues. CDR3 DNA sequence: TGTGCCAGTAGTAATAGAGATTACGAGCAGTACTTC. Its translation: CASSNRDYEQYF.

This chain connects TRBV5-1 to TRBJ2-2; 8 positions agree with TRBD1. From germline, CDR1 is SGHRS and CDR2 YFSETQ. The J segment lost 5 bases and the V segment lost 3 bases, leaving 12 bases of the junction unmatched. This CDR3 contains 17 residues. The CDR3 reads CASSSTGTGGGTGELFF. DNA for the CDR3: TGCGCCAGCAGCTCCACCGGGACAGGCGGCGGGACCGGGGAGCTGTTTTTT.

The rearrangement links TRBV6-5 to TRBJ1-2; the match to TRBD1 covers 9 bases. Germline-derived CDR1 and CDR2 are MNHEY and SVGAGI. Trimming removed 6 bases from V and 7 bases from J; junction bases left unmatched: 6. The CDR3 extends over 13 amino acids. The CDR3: CASRKTGGGGYTF. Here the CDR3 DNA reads TGTGCCAGCAGAAAGACAGGGGGGGGTGGCTACACCTTC.

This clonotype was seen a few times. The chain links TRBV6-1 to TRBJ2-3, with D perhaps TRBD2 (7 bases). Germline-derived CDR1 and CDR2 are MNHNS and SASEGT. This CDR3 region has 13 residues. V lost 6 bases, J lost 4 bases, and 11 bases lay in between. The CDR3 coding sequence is TGTGCCAGCAGGGGAGGGGGTCCAGATACGCAGTATTTT. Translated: CASRGGGPDTQYF.

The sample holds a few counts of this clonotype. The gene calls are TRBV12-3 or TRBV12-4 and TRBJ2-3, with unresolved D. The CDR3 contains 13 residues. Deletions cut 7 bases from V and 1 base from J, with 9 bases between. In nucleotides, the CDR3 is TGTGCCAGCATTAGGGTCCGCACAGATACGCAGTATTTT. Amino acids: CASIRVRTDTQYF.

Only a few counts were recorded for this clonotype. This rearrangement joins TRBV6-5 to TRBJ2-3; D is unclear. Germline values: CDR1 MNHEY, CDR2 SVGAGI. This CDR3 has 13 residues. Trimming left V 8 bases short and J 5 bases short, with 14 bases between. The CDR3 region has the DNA TGTGCCAGCCGCCAGCGAAATCAAGATACGCAGTATTTT. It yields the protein CASRQRNQDTQYF.

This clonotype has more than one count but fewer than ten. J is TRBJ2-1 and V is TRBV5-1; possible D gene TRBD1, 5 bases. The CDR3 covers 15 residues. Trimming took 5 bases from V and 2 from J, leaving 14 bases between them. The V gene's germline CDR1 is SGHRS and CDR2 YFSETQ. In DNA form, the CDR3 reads TGCGCCAGCAGACTTCGACAGCCTACCTACAATGAGCAGTTCTTC. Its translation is CASRLRQPTYNEQFF.

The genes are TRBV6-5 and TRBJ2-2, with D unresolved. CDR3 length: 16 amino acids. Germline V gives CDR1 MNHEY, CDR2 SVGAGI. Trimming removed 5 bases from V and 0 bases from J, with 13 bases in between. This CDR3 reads CASSPWGTANTGELFF. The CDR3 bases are TGTGCCAGCAGTCCCTGGGGTACAGCGAACACCGGGGAGCTGTTTTTT.

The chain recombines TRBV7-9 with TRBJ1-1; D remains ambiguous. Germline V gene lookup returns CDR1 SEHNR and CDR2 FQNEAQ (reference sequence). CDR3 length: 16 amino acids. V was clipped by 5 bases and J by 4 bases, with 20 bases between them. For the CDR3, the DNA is TGTGCCAGCAGCCTCCTTTTTAGGGAGTCGGGCACTGAAGCTTTCTTT. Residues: CASSLLFRESGTEAFF.

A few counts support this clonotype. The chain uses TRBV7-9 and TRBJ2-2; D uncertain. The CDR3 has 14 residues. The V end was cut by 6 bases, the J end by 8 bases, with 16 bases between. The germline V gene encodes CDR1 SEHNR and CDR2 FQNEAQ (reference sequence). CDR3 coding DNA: TGTGCCAGCAGTTTCTCAAACGTCCAAGGGGAGCTGTTTTTT. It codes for CASSFSNVQGELFF.

CDR3 in DNA: TGCGCCAGCCAAGGACTTGCTACAGATACGCAGTATTTT. Translated, it gives CASQGLATDTQYF. The chain has TRBV4-1 and TRBJ2-3, with D tentatively TRBD2 (5 bases). The germline CDR1 and CDR2 sequences are MGHRA and YSYEKL. This CDR3 region has 13 residues. Trimming stripped 8 bases from V and 3 bases from J, with 12 bases between.

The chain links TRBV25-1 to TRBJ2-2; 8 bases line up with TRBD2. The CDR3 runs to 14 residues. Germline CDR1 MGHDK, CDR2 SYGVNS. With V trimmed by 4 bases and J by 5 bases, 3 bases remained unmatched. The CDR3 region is CASSAAGGTGELFF. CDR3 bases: TGTGCCAGCAGTGCTGCGGGGGGAACCGGGGAGCTGTTTTTT.

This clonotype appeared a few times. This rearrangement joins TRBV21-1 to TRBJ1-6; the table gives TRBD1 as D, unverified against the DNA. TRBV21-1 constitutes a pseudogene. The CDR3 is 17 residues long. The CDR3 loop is CASGKFGGPSYNSPLHF. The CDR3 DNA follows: TGTGCCAGCGGAAAATTTGGGGGGCCTTCCTATAATTCACCCCTCCACTTT.

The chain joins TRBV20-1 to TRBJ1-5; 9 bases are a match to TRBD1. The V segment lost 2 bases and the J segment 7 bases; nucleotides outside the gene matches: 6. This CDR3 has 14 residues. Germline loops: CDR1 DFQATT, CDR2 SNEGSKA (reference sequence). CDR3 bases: TGCAGTGCTAGATCCACAGGGGGCAGGCAGCCCCAGCATTTT. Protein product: CSARSTGGRQPQHF.